This T cell receptor (beta chain) was observed in a study of blood T cell repertoires in COVID-19 (dated by TCRdb to 2020 to 2021). For the wider study: Samples from collaborators originated in the United States, Italy and Spain and spanned both the acute and convalescent phases of COVID-19. The repertoires were released in a freely available public database intended as a resource for research on the immune response to SARS-CoV-2. Where available, HLA class I and class II types were obtained from metadata supplied by the sample provider rather than from assay-based typing. The sample metadata nearly always contained a de-identified subject ID, COVID-19 status, age in years and sex. The samples were drawn from two sources: the first 160 participants of the ongoing ImmuneRACE study, and over 1,000 subjects contributed by 6 global collaborators. Subjects who had been exposed to COVID-19, were actively infected with it, or had recovered from it provided the deeply sampled blood TCRbeta repertoires that made up the dataset. The material from the prospective study consisted of cDNA or gDNA derived from T cells, B-cell-depleted T cells, or PBMCs. The investigation overall reported the following: The amount of clinical and demographic metadata varied by source and participant and was provided uncurated.

A note on this clone: There is no known antigen for this receptor. Base qualities are missing; no much larger clone stands one base away.

Collaborating institutions collected whole blood in K2EDTA tubes following their own protocols. For TCRbeta analysis, collaborators shipped samples in one of three forms: frozen whole blood, isolated PBMCs, or DNA extracted from either of those sample types. TCRbeta CDR3 regions were amplified from genomic DNA by means of the immunoSEQ Assay, a bias-controlled multiplex PCR. Per the source publication's procedure: The number of nucleated cells in each sample was estimated from the amplification of reference gene primers within the assay. To quantify the absolute abundance of each unique TCRbeta CDR3 rearrangement, sequence reads were collapsed and filtered. For each sample, productive Simpson clonality was calculated as the square root of Simpson's diversity index across productive rearrangements. TCRdb limited this immuneACCESS table to in-frame rearrangements with V and J called. A share of clones is missing; checked studies link under half to unresolved V genes, and the rest is unexplained. From that table come the V and J calls and clone size; the DNA was used to work out D and trimming. Across this sample there are fewer than 300,000 clones, with about 73% seen only once. The leading ten clones occupy 2.5% to 4% of the sample.

Including cysteine and phenylalanine, the CDR3 has 14 amino acids. Just CDR3 DNA is preserved here, 42 bases in frame from base 1. V and J are truncated by 5 bases and 0 bases respectively, leaving an intervening sequence of 10 bases. CDR1 and CDR2 are drawn from the germline V gene (reference sequence): LNHNV, YYDKDF. The sequenced material came from peripheral blood. This TCR was recovered from an elderly woman with acute or convalescent COVID-19. The sequence joins TRBV15 to TRBJ2-5; 5 matching bases give a weak D call of TRBD1. The CDR3 loop reads CATSLGQDQETQYF. The nucleotide sequence is given as TGTGCCACCAGCCTAGGACAAGACCAAGAGACCCAGTACTTC.